These 2 T cell receptor beta chains share one sample of origin, sequenced in a study of regulatory T cells in long-lasting Graves disease (dated by TCRdb to the early 2020s). The receptor library was made with multiplex PCR. Sequencer: Illumina HiSeq 4000. TCR beta libraries were built with iRepertoire HTBI primers and Arm-PCR amplification of CDR3 regions. TCRdb reworked the public reads: Q25 trimming with fastp, MiXCR clone assembly, productive beta chains retained. A single entry per CDR3 protein holds the most common genes and DNA from its merged rows. The sample table lists 500,000 or so distinct CDR3 sequences, 15% to 20% of them with a count of one. Roughly 25% of the sample is held by the ten biggest clonotypes. Per the publication, the time point label means: newly diagnosed GD, antithyroid drugs for less than 3 months. For both TCR sequencing and RNA sequencing, RNA was extracted from PBMCs in TRIzol.

These data were likewise used in another study, on T cells in Graves' hyperthyroidism and ophthalmopathy.

The specimen was peripheral blood mononuclear cells (PBMCs), collected at new diagnosis, from a patient treated with antithyroid drugs. The receptors were sampled from a woman aged 35-60 years with Graves disease. Donor details come from another sample of the same person, matched by shared clones.

This rearrangement joins TRBV19 to TRBJ1-4; tentative D call: TRBD1 (5 bases). V dropped 2 bases and J dropped 5 bases, with 18 bases sitting between them. The CDR3 loop spans 17 amino acids. Germline V gene lookup returns CDR1 LNHDA and CDR2 SQIVND (reference sequence). The CDR3 is CASSISVVGKGNEKLFF. The DNA for the CDR3 is TGTGCCAGTAGTATATCAGTGGTGGGGAAGGGGAATGAAAAACTGTTTTTT.

As to this clonotype: A read error is possible here, since a much larger clone lies one base away. This chain connects TRBV9 to TRBJ2-1, with D possibly TRBD2 on 6 matching bases. The closer fit of TRBJ2-5 to the DNA end suggests the J call may be wrong. The CDR3 has 14 residues. Germline V gene data show CDR1 as SGDLS and CDR2 as YYNGEE. For the CDR3, the DNA is TGTGCCGGCAGCGCCGGGACTTCTCAAGAGACCCAGTACTTC. It specifies CAGSAGTSQETQYF.